This T cell receptor beta chain derives from a study of cytomegalovirus exposure and HLA in healthy donors. Broader study findings: According to the study, 160 or so TCR beta chains were cytomegalovirus-associated.

Germline assignment: CDR1 LNHDA and CDR2 SQIVND (reference sequence). Between the trimmed V and J ends, which lost 9 bases and 0 bases, there was a span of 12 bases. The CDR3 totals 13 residues. Comment on this clone: Its specificity is unknown.

The primer mix had 60 Vbeta and 13 Jbeta primers. The assay was immunoSEQ multiplex PCR, and TCRdb's table has in-frame clones only and misses some. This sample yields approximately 140,000 clones, of which around 79% are seen a single time; 3.5% belongs to the top ten. Material for sequencing was PBMCs. This TCR derives from a human donor in good health. The chain couples TRBV19 to TRBJ2-7; D is possibly TRBD2 (6 bases). The CDR3 sequence is CASRDSSSYEQYF. The CDR3 nucleotides read TGTGCCAGCCGGGACTCGAGCTCCTACGAGCAGTACTTC.